Following are 18 T cell receptor beta chains from one sample sequenced in a study of T cells after yellow fever vaccination. TCRdb re-derived calls from the 5' RACE reads in MiXCR, one entry per CDR3 protein. The sample carries about 150,000 distinct CDR3 sequences, under 7% recorded once. The starting material was CD4+ T cells sorted from PBMCs, obtained 10 days after the yellow fever booster vaccination. These TCRs come from a man younger than 40 who received the YFV17D yellow fever vaccine.

The table lists this clonotype with many counts. V usage is TRBV6-1 and J usage is TRBJ2-7; TRBD2 aligns across 12 bases. V shed 3 bases, J shed 5 bases, and the junction held 5 bases outside the gene matches. CDR1 is MNHNS and CDR2 is SASEGT in the germline V gene. The CDR3 covers 15 residues. The CDR3: CASSDLAGGPNEQYF. CDR3 DNA sequence: TGTGCCAGCAGTGATCTAGCGGGAGGGCCTAACGAGCAGTACTTC.

The rearrangement uses TRBV7-2 and TRBJ1-4; TRBD1 is a possible D gene (6 bases). Trimming shortened V by 7 bases and J by 5 bases, and 14 bases separated the two germline ends. The CDR3 consists of 14 residues. Per the germline V gene, CDR1 is SGHTA and CDR2 is FQGNSA. The CDR3 DNA is TGTGCCAGCACCACAGGGTGGCCAAATGAAAAACTGTTTTTT. Translation: CASTTGWPNEKLFF.

A few counts support this clonotype. CDR3 amino acids: CASSPRRTGADTQYF. The CDR3 DNA is TGTGCCAGCAGCCCCCGACGGACAGGCGCAGATACGCAGTATTTT. V usage is TRBV11-2 and J usage is TRBJ2-3; 7 bases line up with TRBD1. V shed 5 bases, J shed 4 bases, and the junction held 9 bases outside the gene matches. This CDR3 has 15 amino acids. Germline values: CDR1 SGHAT, CDR2 FQNNGV.

Many counts were recorded for this clonotype. The CDR3 region has the DNA TGTGCCAGCAGTCAACGGACTGGATTCTCCTACGAGCAGTACTTC. Its translation: CASSQRTGFSYEQYF. The chain recombines TRBV27 with TRBJ2-7, with a possible D match to TRBD2 (5 bases). This CDR3 has 15 residues. V was clipped by 5 bases and J by 0 bases, with 14 bases between them. The V gene's germline CDR1 is MNHEY and CDR2 SMNVEV (reference sequence).

In its sample, this clonotype was seen a few times. The gene calls are TRBV18 and TRBJ2-1; 8 positions match TRBD2. Germline V gene data show CDR1 as KGHSH and CDR2 as LQKENI. The J segment lost 6 bases and the V segment lost 3 bases, leaving 7 bases of the junction unmatched. The CDR3 extends over 15 amino acids. CDR3 protein: CASSPLAGKINEQFF. The CDR3 nucleotides are TGTGCCAGCTCACCTCTAGCGGGCAAGATCAATGAGCAGTTCTTC.

The table lists this clonotype with many counts. The genes are TRBV4-3 and TRBJ2-1, with D possibly matching TRBD1 (5 bases). CDR3 length: 17 amino acids. V shed 0 bases and J shed 0 bases, with 12 bases lying between them. Germline values: CDR1 LGHNA, CDR2 YSLEER. CDR3: CASSQEGPESSYNEQFF. The CDR3 coding sequence is TGCGCCAGCAGCCAAGAGGGGCCAGAGAGCTCCTACAATGAGCAGTTCTTC.

This clonotype was observed at least ten times. V gene TRBV5-1 combines with J gene TRBJ2-3; maybe TRBD2 (5 bases). There are 16 residues in the CDR3. Looked up from germline, CDR1 is SGHRS and CDR2 is YFSETQ. V lost 7 bases to trimming and J lost 4 bases, with 22 bases between them. In nucleotides, the CDR3 is TGCGCCAGCTACATCGGGAACATCAAGGCGCCAGATACGCAGTATTTT. This sequence encodes CASYIGNIKAPDTQYF.

A remark on this clonotype: A clone one base away is much larger, so this may be a read error. The V call is TRBV7-2, the J call TRBJ2-2; D is unclear. From germline, CDR1 is SGHTA and CDR2 FQGNSA. The CDR3 extends over 13 amino acids. V lost 5 bases to trimming and J lost 5 bases, with 9 bases between them. The CDR3 region is CTSSGRRTGELFF. For the CDR3, the DNA is TGTACCAGCAGCGGTAGGAGAACCGGGGAGCTGTTTTTT.

Concerning this clonotype itself: One base away lies a much larger clone, so this may be a sequencing read error. The rearrangement links TRBV20-1 to TRBJ2-7; D ambiguous. Between the trimmed V and J ends, which lost 3 bases and 1 base, there was a span of 10 bases. The CDR3 totals 13 residues. The germline V gene has CDR1 DFQATT and CDR2 SNEGSKA (reference sequence). The CDR3 DNA reads TGCAGTGCTAGTCCTCGGGCATCCTACGAGCAGTACTTC. It is translated as CSASPRASYEQYF.

This clonotype was picked up many times. Here the CDR3 reads CASTFGVQGTSEQYF. In nucleotides, the CDR3 is TGTGCCAGCACATTTGGGGTCCAGGGCACTAGCGAGCAGTACTTC. The chain joins TRBV28 to TRBJ2-7; D is perhaps TRBD1 or TRBD2 (5 bases each). The CDR3 is 15 residues long. Trimming removed 7 bases at V and 6 bases at J, with 22 bases between. Germline V CDR1 and CDR2: MDHEN, SYDVKM.

This clonotype was detected ten times or more. This sequence joins TRBV7-2 and TRBJ2-2; D is unclear. The CDR3 spans 13 residues. V was pared by 5 bases and J by 6 bases, with 10 bases between. CDR1 SGHTA and CDR2 FQGNSA come from the germline V gene. In nucleotides, the CDR3 is TGTGCCAGCAGCCCACCGCGTCCCGGGGAGCTGTTTTTT. This sequence encodes CASSPPRPGELFF.

The chain carries TRBV7-2 and TRBJ2-1; the D is unclear. Deletions cut 3 bases from V and 0 bases from J, with 6 bases between. Germline lookup yields CDR1 SGHTA and CDR2 FQGNSA. The CDR3 extends over 14 amino acids. The CDR3 bases are TGTGCCAGCAGCTTTAAGTACTCCTACAATGAGCAGTTCTTC. This codes for CASSFKYSYNEQFF.

This clonotype appeared many times. The V call is TRBV20-1, the J call TRBJ2-1; 10 bases line up with TRBD2. Per germline, CDR1 DFQATT and CDR2 SNEGSKA (reference sequence). J was trimmed by 7 bases and V by 3 bases; bases with no gene match: 6. This CDR3 region has 14 residues. Written as DNA, the CDR3 is TGCAGTGCTAGTCCCCTAGCGGGAGCTAATGAGCAGTTCTTC. It encodes CSASPLAGANEQFF.

The table lists this clonotype with many counts. V gene TRBV18 combines with J gene TRBJ1-5; D is uncertain. The CDR3 has 14 residues. The germline V gene encodes CDR1 KGHSH and CDR2 LQKENI. Deletions cut 0 bases from V and 2 bases from J, with 5 bases between. The CDR3 spells CASSPPSGNQPQHF. The CDR3 DNA sequence: TGTGCCAGCTCACCACCGTCTGGCAATCAGCCCCAGCATTTT.

This clonotype was seen at least ten times. The V gene is TRBV10-3, the J gene TRBJ2-7; tentative D call: TRBD2 (5 bases). Germline lookup yields CDR1 ENHRY and CDR2 SYGVKD. V gave up 7 bases and J gave up 1 base, with 11 bases separating them. The CDR3 is 13 amino acids. CDR3 in DNA: TGTGCCATCACCCCCGGGAATTCCTACGAGCAGTACTTC. Translation: CAITPGNSYEQYF.

This clonotype was counted ten times or more. This chain connects TRBV6-2 or TRBV6-3 to TRBJ2-7; 9 bases are a match to TRBD2. This CDR3 has 19 amino acids. The germline gives CDR1 MNHEY, CDR2 SVGEGT. Trimming took 0 bases from V and 1 from J; bases not matched to a gene: 13. The CDR3 sequence: CASSYSPYIAGVKSYEQYF. CDR3 coding DNA: TGTGCCAGCAGTTACTCGCCTTACATAGCGGGAGTAAAGTCCTACGAGCAGTACTTC.

The rearrangement uses TRBV7-2 and TRBJ2-5; D not resolved. The CDR3 has 11 residues. With 6 bases removed from V and 5 bases from J, the gap between germline ends came to 7 bases. In germline, CDR1 is SGHTA, CDR2 FQGNSA. CDR3 in DNA: TGTGCCAGCAGGATTGGGGAGACCCAGTACTTC. It codes for CASRIGETQYF.

This clonotype occurred many times. This chain joins TRBV6-6 and TRBJ2-7; D remains ambiguous. CDR1 is MNHNY, CDR2 SVGAGI, per germline (reference sequence). CDR3 length: 13 amino acids. Deletions cut 4 bases from V and 0 bases from J, with 7 bases between. CDR3 region: CASSLTFSYEQYF. CDR3 nucleotide sequence: TGTGCCAGCAGTTTAACTTTCTCCTACGAGCAGTACTTC.